This passage covers 21 T cell receptor beta chains from one sample sequenced in a study of CD8+CD57+ T cells in acquired aplastic anemia. Using genomic DNA as the template, TCR beta VDJ and CDR3 profiling was carried out. TCRdb processed the reads anew with MiXCR; each CDR3 protein has one entry. The sample includes over 150,000 distinct CDR3 sequences, around half of them seen just once. CD8+CD57+ cell expansion had been shown by flow cytometry in patients chosen for sequencing. Sequencing was done on a sample of sorted CD4+, CD8+, or CD8+CD57+ T cells (not recorded which) from PBMCs. The receptor source for this set is a human donor with aplastic anemia.

The chain links TRBV2 to TRBJ1-1, with unresolved D. Germline loops: CDR1 SNHLY, CDR2 FYNNEI. V dropped 5 bases and J dropped 0 bases, with 10 bases sitting between them. The CDR3 consists of 14 residues. CDR3 sequence: CASSNSRMNTEAFF. The CDR3 region has the DNA TGTGCCAGCAGTAACAGCAGGATGAACACTGAAGCTTTCTTT.

This clonotype was seen at least ten times. The J gene is TRBJ2-3, the V gene TRBV5-1; TRBD1 matches 9 bases. From germline, CDR1 is SGHRS and CDR2 YFSETQ. The CDR3 loop spans 17 amino acids. V shed 4 bases and J 6 bases; nucleotides not matched to a gene: 15. CDR3 sequence (DNA): TGCGCCAGCAGCGAACCCGGTGGACAGGGGTTAAGGGATACGCAGTATTTT. It translates to CASSEPGGQGLRDTQYF.

The chain joins TRBV20-1 to TRBJ2-1; D call uncertain. V gave up 5 bases and J gave up 1 base, with 12 bases separating them. CDR3 length: 14 residues. Germline loops: CDR1 DFQATT, CDR2 SNEGSKA (reference sequence). The CDR3 protein is CSAHPEFSYNEQFF. CDR3 nucleotide sequence: TGCAGTGCTCACCCAGAATTTTCCTACAATGAGCAGTTCTTC.

This clonotype is medium-sized (0.01 to 0.1%). The V call is TRBV12-3 or TRBV12-4, the J call TRBJ1-6; 7 nucleotides agree with TRBD1. The CDR3 is made up of 14 amino acids. Trimming at V came to 6 bases and at J to 10 bases, leaving 9 bases not matched to a gene. Written as DNA, the CDR3 is TGTGCCAGCAGCCTCGACAGGGCAAGGTCACCCCTCCACTTT. It translates to CASSLDRARSPLHF.

J is TRBJ2-1 and V is TRBV29-1; D not resolved. V gave up 6 bases and J gave up 4 bases, with 4 bases separating them. Germline V gives CDR1 SQVTM, CDR2 ANQGSEA. The CDR3 length is 10 residues. The CDR3 spells CSVAYNEQFF. CDR3 sequence (DNA): TGCAGCGTCGCGTACAATGAGCAGTTCTTC.

This rearrangement joins TRBV19 to TRBJ2-1, with a possible D match to TRBD2 (6 bases). CDR1 and CDR2 from the germline V gene are LNHDA and SQIVND (reference sequence). The CDR3 extends over 14 amino acids. The V and J ends lost 8 bases and 8 bases respectively, with 19 bases between them. CDR3: CASGAAAGLDEQFF. CDR3 nucleotide sequence: TGTGCCAGTGGGGCAGCCGCGGGGTTAGATGAGCAGTTCTTC.

The gene calls are TRBV15 and TRBJ1-1; TRBD1 matches at 9 bases. V lost 2 bases, J lost 1 base, and 5 bases stayed unmatched. This CDR3 is 16 amino acids long. Germline CDR1 reads LNHNV; CDR2 reads YYDKDF (reference sequence). CDR3 DNA sequence: TGTGCCACCAGCAGAAGGACAGGGGTCGGGAACACTGAAGCTTTCTTT. Protein sequence: CATSRRTGVGNTEAFF.

This clonotype was observed at least ten times. The chain recombines TRBV20-1 with TRBJ2-4, with 15 bases fitting TRBD2. The ends lost 6 bases at V and 0 bases at J; junction bases unmatched: 3. Germline V gene sequence: CDR1 DFQATT, CDR2 SNEGSKA (reference sequence). This CDR3 comprises 16 residues. The CDR3 sequence is CSAGLAGGIAKNIQYF. DNA of the CDR3: TGCAGTGCCGGACTAGCGGGAGGGATAGCCAAAAACATTCAGTACTTC.

This clonotype was counted a few times. A much larger clone differs by one base, so this may be a read error. This rearrangement joins TRBV11-2 to TRBJ2-3; TRBD1 aligns across 8 bases. The CDR3 consists of 15 residues. The V segment lost 3 bases and the J segment 5 bases; nucleotides outside the gene matches: 7. Germline assignment: CDR1 SGHAT and CDR2 FQNNGV. The CDR3 coding sequence is TGTGCCAGCAGCTTCCCGAGACAGGGGAAAGATACGCAGTATTTT. Translating it yields CASSFPRQGKDTQYF. Full variable domain (missing parts from reference TRBV11-2 and TRBJ2-3): EAGVAQSPRYKIIEKRQSVAFWCNPISGHATLYWYQQILGQGPKLLIQFQNNGVVDDSQLPKDRFSAERLKGVDSTLKIQPAKLEDSAVYLCASSFPRQGKDTQYFGPGTRLTVL.

This clonotype was detected ten times or more. This chain joins TRBV2 and TRBJ2-6; no firm D call. Trimming shortened V by 1 base and J by 0 bases, and 7 bases separated the two germline ends. There are 16 residues in the CDR3. CDR1 and CDR2 (germline): SNHLY, FYNNEI. In DNA form, the CDR3 reads TGTGCCAGCAGTGAAGGGACGAACTCTGGGGCCAACGTCCTGACTTTC. Translated, it gives CASSEGTNSGANVLTF. Based on the CDR3 plus reference TRBV2 and TRBJ2-6, the full variable domain is EPEVTQTPSHQVTQMGQEVILRCVPISNHLYFYWYRQILGQKVEFLVSFYNNEISEKSEIFDDQFSVERPDGSNFTLKIRSTKLEDSAMYFCASSEGTNSGANVLTFGAGSRLTVL.

This clonotype was counted at least ten times. The chain carries TRBV6-1 and TRBJ2-1; 11 bases align to TRBD2. The CDR3 covers 15 residues. Germline CDR1 and CDR2: MNHNS and SASEGT. V was pared by 8 bases and J by 3 bases, with 6 bases of the junction left unmatched. The CDR3 sequence: CASGRGTSGYNEQFF. The CDR3 DNA sequence: TGTGCCAGCGGGCGGGGGACTAGCGGCTACAATGAGCAGTTCTTC.

This clonotype was observed many times. V usage is TRBV5-4 and J usage is TRBJ1-1, with D unclear. Trimming removed 2 bases at V and 3 bases at J, with 8 bases between. This CDR3 is 13 amino acids long. The germline gives CDR1 SGHNT, CDR2 YYREEE (reference sequence). This CDR3 reads CASSFPGDTEAFF. DNA of the CDR3: TGTGCCAGCAGCTTCCCCGGGGACACTGAAGCTTTCTTT.

This clonotype was detected only a few times. This chain links TRBV6-5 with TRBJ2-3; 10 nucleotides line up with TRBD2. Germline trimming cut 0 bases from V and 6 bases from J; bases unmatched to any gene: 9. Germline V gene lookup returns CDR1 MNHEY and CDR2 SVGAGI. This CDR3 has 17 amino acids. This chain's CDR3 is CASSYSKRGGVLDTQYF. CDR3 sequence (DNA): TGTGCCAGCAGTTACTCAAAGCGGGGGGGCGTTCTGGATACGCAGTATTTT.

This clonotype appeared a few times. The chain recombines TRBV28 with TRBJ1-5; TRBD1 is a possible D gene (6 bases). V lost 7 bases, J lost 2 bases, and 18 bases lay in between. This CDR3 spans 16 amino acids. Per the germline V gene, CDR1 is MDHEN and CDR2 is SYDVKM. The CDR3 DNA reads as TGTGCCAGCACCGTGTCTACAGGGTCGGGCAATCAGCCCCAGCATTTT. Translated: CASTVSTGSGNQPQHF.

The chain couples TRBV12-3 or TRBV12-4 to TRBJ1-1; tentative D call: TRBD1 (6 bases). Trimming shortened V by 6 bases and J by 0 bases, and 17 bases separated the two germline ends. The CDR3 has 16 residues. CDR3 sequence reads: CASSYERDTLNTEAFF. The CDR3 DNA reads as TGTGCCAGCAGCTATGAAAGGGACACCCTGAACACTGAAGCTTTCTTT.

By its share, this clonotype is medium-sized. CDR3 DNA sequence: TGTGCCACCAGTGACCCAGGTAGCAATCAGCCCCAGCATTTT. Encoded protein: CATSDPGSNQPQHF. This rearrangement joins TRBV24-1 to TRBJ1-5; no firm D call. The V end was cut by 4 bases, the J end by 0 bases, with 6 bases between. In germline, CDR1 is KGHDR, CDR2 SFDVKD. The length of the CDR3 is 14 residues.

CDR3 bases: TGTGCCAGCAGCCTCGGACAGGGAGGACCCCTCCACTTT. This gives the protein CASSLGQGGPLHF. V is TRBV7-3 and J is TRBJ1-6; TRBD1 matches at 8 bases. The V and J ends lost 5 bases and 12 bases, in that order; junction bases with no gene match: 6. Per germline, CDR1 SGHTA and CDR2 FQGTGA. The CDR3 length is 13 residues.

In this sample, this clonotype turned up many times. The chain couples TRBV7-2 to TRBJ2-1; D unclear. Germline V gene sequence: CDR1 SGHTA, CDR2 FQGNSA. CDR3 size: 14 residues. The V and J ends lost 1 base and 0 bases respectively, with 4 bases between them. The CDR3 DNA reads as TGTGCCAGCAGCTTAGGGAGCTCCTACAATGAGCAGTTCTTC. As protein: CASSLGSSYNEQFF.

This clonotype was seen more than once but under ten times. The gene calls are TRBV20-1 and TRBJ2-3; 9 nucleotides align to TRBD2. Germline V lookup: CDR1 DFQATT, CDR2 SNEGSKA (reference sequence). This CDR3 is 14 amino acids long. V lost 3 bases to trimming and J lost 6 bases; unmatched junction nucleotides: 7. DNA of the CDR3: TGCAGTGCTAGGGTTGCGGGAGGGCCGGATACGCAGTATTTT. Amino acids: CSARVAGGPDTQYF.

The chain couples TRBV19 to TRBJ1-2; possible D gene TRBD1, 6 bases. V lost 7 bases to trimming and J lost 2 bases, with 11 bases between them. The germline gives CDR1 LNHDA, CDR2 SQIVND (reference sequence). This CDR3 spans 13 amino acids. This chain's CDR3 is CASNTGTNYGYTF. The CDR3 bases are TGTGCCAGTAATACAGGGACGAACTATGGCTACACCTTC.

The CDR3 protein is CASSVGTGLNQPQHF. CDR3 bases: TGTGCCAGCAGTGTAGGGACAGGCCTTAATCAGCCCCAGCATTTT. V and J are TRBV6-1 and TRBJ1-5; 8 bases agree with TRBD1. The CDR3 runs to 15 residues. Germline CDR1 MNHNS, CDR2 SASEGT. Losses at the gene ends were 4 bases for V and 4 bases for J; bases not matched to a gene: 6.